This entry lists 11 T cell receptor beta chains sequenced from one sample in a study of blood T cell repertoires in COVID-19. The method was immunoSEQ multiplex PCR; TCRdb's version includes in-frame clones alone and lacks a portion of them. The sample consists of fewer than 65,000 clones, 70% to 90% of them appearing once. The source material was peripheral blood. These receptors all stem from a man aged 60 to 75 with acute or convalescent COVID-19.

The genes are TRBV6-5 and TRBJ1-4; TRBD1 might be the D (5 bases). This CDR3 contains 14 residues. CDR1 is MNHEY, CDR2 SVGAGI, per germline. V lost 5 bases and J lost 1, with 8 bases in between. The CDR3 DNA is TGTGCCAGCAGTCAGGGCGGAACTAATGAAAAACTGTTTTTT. Protein product: CASSQGGTNEKLFF.

This clone came up once. The rearrangement joins TRBV4-3 to TRBJ1-5; D gene uncertain. CDR3 length: 15 residues. V gave up 0 bases and J gave up 5 bases, with 11 bases separating them. Germline loops: CDR1 LGHNA, CDR2 YSLEER. DNA for the CDR3: TGCGCCAGCAGCCAAGATAAATCTGGAGATCAGCCCCAGCATTTT. Translated: CASSQDKSGDQPQHF.

V gene TRBV4-3 combines with J gene TRBJ2-3, with 9 bases that match TRBD2. Germline-derived CDR1 and CDR2 are LGHNA and YSLEER. The length of the CDR3 is 15 residues. The J segment lost 7 bases and the V segment lost 6 bases, leaving 11 bases of the junction unmatched. CDR3 sequence (DNA): TGCGCCAGCAGGCTACTGGGCGGGGGGGAAAATACGCAGTATTTT. Protein: CASRLLGGGENTQYF.

This rearrangement joins TRBV4-2 to TRBJ1-5; possible D gene TRBD1, 6 bases. This CDR3 comprises 16 residues. Germline CDR1 is LGHNA and CDR2 is YNFKEQ. Trimming shortened V by 0 bases and J by 0 bases, and 9 bases separated the two germline ends. The CDR3 protein is CASSQEGANSNQPQHF. In DNA, the CDR3 is TGTGCCAGCAGCCAAGAGGGGGCTAATAGCAATCAGCCCCAGCATTTT.

The chain couples TRBV5-1 to TRBJ2-7, with 8 bases aligning to TRBD2. Per germline, CDR1 SGHRS and CDR2 YFSETQ. The CDR3 has 13 amino acids. V trimming: 4 bases; J trimming: 3 bases; junction bases outside the gene matches: 3. CDR3 nucleotides: TGCGCCAGCAGCCGGGGGGGTAGCTACGAGCAGTACTTC. Protein product: CASSRGGSYEQYF.

This chain joins TRBV11-3 and TRBJ2-5, with TRBD1 as a possible D gene (5 bases). Germline V gene data show CDR1 as SGHNT and CDR2 as YENEEA. The CDR3 is made up of 15 amino acids. Trimming shortened V by 0 bases and J by 5 bases, and 13 bases separated the two germline ends. The CDR3 nucleotides read TGTGCCAGCAGCTTAGATAGTGGGCCAGGGGAGACCCAGTACTTC. As protein: CASSLDSGPGETQYF.

As concerns this clone: An end of the junction does not agree with germline; a read error may underlie this. The rearrangement uses TRBV7-9 and TRBJ2-5; 7 bases are shared with TRBD2. The CDR3 is 13 amino acids. CDR1 is SEHNR and CDR2 is FQNEAQ in the germline V gene (reference sequence). CDR3 amino acids: CASSVAGVETQYF. In DNA form, the CDR3 reads TGTGCCAGCAGCGTAGCGGGCGTGGAGACCCAGTACTTC.

V usage is TRBV7-2 and J usage is TRBJ2-5, with D unclear. CDR1 is SGHTA and CDR2 is FQGNSA in the germline V gene. V lost 1 base to trimming and J lost 5 bases, with 5 bases between them. The CDR3 consists of 12 residues. CDR3 region: CASSLVLETQYF. The CDR3 coding sequence is TGTGCCAGCAGCTTAGTCTTGGAGACCCAGTACTTC. The variable domain in full, with the rest retrieved from reference TRBV7-2 and TRBJ2-5, is GAGVSQSPSNKVTEKGKDVELRCDPISGHTALYWYRQSLGQGLEFLIYFQGNSAPDKSGLPSDRFSAERTGGSVSTLTIQRTQQEDSAVYLCASSLVLETQYFGPGTRLLVL.

The genes are TRBV11-3 and TRBJ2-3; D is perhaps TRBD1 (5 bases). CDR1 and CDR2 from the germline V gene are SGHNT and YENEEA. V gave up 4 bases and J gave up 0 bases, with 14 bases separating them. This CDR3 has 16 amino acids. This CDR3 reads CASSSRTWQSTDTQYF. The CDR3 DNA is TGTGCCAGCAGCTCCCGGACATGGCAGAGCACAGATACGCAGTATTTT.

The chain links TRBV18 to TRBJ1-5; D gene unclear. Germline assignment: CDR1 KGHSH and CDR2 LQKENI. The CDR3 extends over 17 amino acids. Trimming stripped 3 bases from V and 0 bases from J, with 15 bases between. For the CDR3, the DNA is TGTGCCAGCTCACCCGTCACGCTAGGAAATAGCAATCAGCCCCAGCATTTT. Translated: CASSPVTLGNSNQPQHF.

The chain is built from TRBV9 and TRBJ1-2; TRBD1 agrees at 8 bases. This CDR3 comprises 14 residues. Germline values: CDR1 SGDLS, CDR2 YYNGEE. J lost 8 bases, V lost 3 bases, and 9 bases had no gene match. The CDR3 protein is CASSAYDRGQGYTF. The CDR3 coding sequence is TGTGCCAGCAGCGCCTATGACAGGGGACAAGGCTACACCTTC.